The source of this T cell receptor (beta chain) is a study of cytomegalovirus exposure and HLA in healthy donors. Donors in the study were healthy people who gave bone marrow. This clone was detected once. Its antigen is not known. Per the germline V gene, CDR1 is MNHNY and CDR2 is SVGAGI (reference sequence). The CDR3 has 15 residues. The V end was cut by 2 bases, the J end by 2 bases, with 10 bases between. Study conclusions and caveats: In vitro, a few CMV-associated chains proved specific for CMV antigens. Most subjects had HLA-A and HLA-B alleles reportedly predicted accurately by TCR beta sequences. Later on, an analysis tied 15,000 to 20,000 TCR beta sequences to HLA alleles at 0.05 false discovery rate.

PCR used 60 Vbeta primers and 13 Jbeta primers. Libraries were prepared by immunoSEQ multiplex PCR; TCRdb keeps only in-frame clonotypes and omits some of them. The sample carries 150,000 to 200,000 clones, approximately 84% recorded once. Specimen: PBMCs. V usage is TRBV6-6 and J usage is TRBJ1-3, with a tentative D call TRBD1 (6 bases). The origin of this receptor is a man between 18 and 35 years old in good health and CMV-seropositive. CDR3: CASSYQTGTGNTIYF. Here the CDR3 DNA reads TGTGCCAGCAGTTACCAAACAGGGACTGGAAACACCATATATTTT.